This TCR beta chain emerged from a study of long-term antiretroviral therapy in people with HIV. Study-level points and caveats: Diversity increased after ART yet remained lower than in transplant donor controls. CDR3 lengths in HIV samples spanned a narrower range than controls. Blood sampling spanned 2004 to 2017, possibly under older ART regimens.

Researchers report immunoSEQ v3.0 was run at survey level. The table came from immunoSEQ multiplex PCR; TCRdb's copy has only in-frame clones and leaves some out. Here the sample spans about 28,000 clones, roughly 96% being singletons. V lost 3 bases and J 2 bases, leaving 13 bases between the germline ends. Germline V gene lookup returns CDR1 SGHAT and CDR2 FQNNGV. There are 15 residues in the CDR3. Treatment of all HIV participants took place in the United States. Points on this clone: The antigen is undetermined.

The starting material was unsorted PBMCs, obtained more than 6 years after starting antiretroviral therapy. The V call is TRBV11-2, the J call TRBJ1-2; tentatively, D is TRBD1 (5 bases). The clonotype comes from a man aged 30-40 years with HIV. CDR3 loop: CASSFRRQRNYGYTF. The DNA of the CDR3 is TGTGCCAGCAGCTTCCGGCGACAGCGGAACTATGGCTACACCTTC.